The clone carrying this T cell receptor (beta chain) occurred a few times. Its antigen is unknown. A single record per CDR3 protein comes from TCRdb applying MiXCR to the reads. This sample yields nearly 450,000 distinct CDR3 sequences, of which approximately 33% are seen a single time; approximately 15% belongs to the top ten. V lost 8 bases, J lost 0 bases, and 11 bases stayed unmatched. The germline CDR1 and CDR2 sequences are SEHNR and FQNEAQ (reference sequence). The CDR3 spans 17 residues. This sample was taken from a study of T cell repertoires in cytomegalovirus infection. Turning to the study itself: CMV infection together with matching HLA type was indicated by public TCR beta signatures. General study points: Summed public TCR beta family frequency identified CMV carriers bearing the relevant HLA. The ex vivo response showed dominance by HLA-C-restricted CMV-specific TCR beta clonotypes.

The gene calls are TRBV7-9 and TRBJ2-1; 9 bases line up with TRBD1. The sequenced sample consisted of PBMCs. This TCR was sampled from a human donor in good health (CMV status not recorded). Some clones in this sample may be carry-over from other donors' samples. CDR3 in amino acids: CASPPPGQGISYNEQFF. The CDR3 DNA reads as TGTGCCAGCCCGCCTCCGGGACAGGGCATCTCCTACAATGAGCAGTTCTTC.